One and the same sample provided the 8 T cell receptor beta chains below, sequenced in a study of blood T cell repertoires in COVID-19. Some clones are missing from TCRdb's copy, which holds only in-frame ones; the method was immunoSEQ multiplex PCR. The table shows a few hundred thousand clones, with 70% to 90% occurring only once. Source material: peripheral blood. Receptors originate from a man aged 55 to 70 who had recovered from COVID-19.

This clone was seen a handful of times. This rearrangement joins TRBV7-2 to TRBJ1-2; D remains ambiguous. With 2 bases removed from V and 1 base from J, the gap between germline ends came to 8 bases. The germline gives CDR1 SGHTA, CDR2 FQGNSA. The CDR3 contains 14 residues. The CDR3 reads CASSLRESNYGYTF. The DNA of the CDR3 is TGTGCCAGCAGCTTACGGGAAAGTAACTATGGCTACACCTTC.

The chain has TRBV6-5 and TRBJ1-2; D is undetermined. V lost 11 bases and J 1 base, leaving 20 bases between the germline ends. The CDR3 spans 15 residues. The germline gives CDR1 MNHEY, CDR2 SVGAGI. The CDR3 nucleotides are TGTGCCTCAGTCCCCCTCGGGGAGGGTAACTATGGCTACACCTTC. Its translation: CASVPLGEGNYGYTF.

The chain links TRBV6-1 to TRBJ2-1, with 9 bases fitting TRBD1. The CDR3 has 15 amino acids. Trimming cost V 3 bases and J 8 bases; bases outside gene matches: 8. CDR1 MNHNS and CDR2 SASEGT come from the germline V gene. The CDR3 reads CASSERGTGFYEQFF. DNA of the CDR3: TGTGCCAGCAGTGAGCGGGGGACAGGGTTCTATGAGCAGTTCTTC.

V and J are TRBV7-2 and TRBJ1-5; the D gene is possibly TRBD1 (6 bases). The CDR3 has 13 residues. V lost 5 bases to trimming and J lost 6 bases, with 11 bases between them. Per the germline V gene, CDR1 is SGHTA and CDR2 is FQGNSA. The CDR3 sequence: CASSERGSQPQHF. CDR3 in DNA: TGTGCCAGCAGCGAAAGGGGGAGTCAGCCCCAGCATTTT.

This sequence joins TRBV6-5 and TRBJ1-5; 7 bases fit TRBD1. CDR1 and CDR2 from the germline V gene are MNHEY and SVGAGI. With V trimmed by 7 bases and J by 5 bases, 5 bases remained unmatched. This CDR3 region has 13 residues. CDR3 sequence: CASKTGKDQPQHF. CDR3 sequence (DNA): TGTGCCAGCAAGACAGGGAAGGATCAGCCCCAGCATTTT.

This clone came up once. This chain links TRBV5-1 with TRBJ2-1, with 11 nucleotides matching TRBD2. Germline V CDR1 and CDR2: SGHRS, YFSETQ. CDR3 size: 17 residues. Trimming at V came to 3 bases and at J to 4 bases, leaving 9 bases not matched to a gene. The DNA of the CDR3 is TGCGCCAGCAGCTGGGGACTAGCGGAGGGGTCTTACAATGAGCAGTTCTTC. This codes for CASSWGLAEGSYNEQFF.

This clone was seen only once. The J gene is TRBJ2-1, the V gene TRBV5-1; D call uncertain. The V and J ends lost 0 bases and 8 bases respectively, with 12 bases between them. The CDR3 consists of 14 residues. Looked up from germline, CDR1 is SGHRS and CDR2 is YFSETQ. The chain's CDR3 is CASSLASLLDEQFF. As DNA, the CDR3 is TGCGCCAGCAGCTTGGCCAGTCTTTTGGATGAGCAGTTCTTC. The full variable domain, its missing parts supplied by reference TRBV5-1 and TRBJ2-1, is KAGVTQTPRYLIKTRGQQVTLSCSPISGHRSVSWYQQTPGQGLQFLFEYFSETQRNKGNFPGRFSGRQFSNSRSEMNVSTLELGDSALYLCASSLASLLDEQFFGPGTRLTVL.

This clone was detected only a few times. The chain uses TRBV9 and TRBJ1-5; possible D gene TRBD1, 5 bases. V was shortened by 4 bases and J by 4 bases, with 12 bases between the two germline ends. From germline, CDR1 is SGDLS and CDR2 YYNGEE. The CDR3 totals 14 residues. CDR3 sequence (DNA): TGTGCCAGCAGCTCCCGGGGGGTAAATCAGCCCCAGCATTTT. Its protein product is CASSSRGVNQPQHF.